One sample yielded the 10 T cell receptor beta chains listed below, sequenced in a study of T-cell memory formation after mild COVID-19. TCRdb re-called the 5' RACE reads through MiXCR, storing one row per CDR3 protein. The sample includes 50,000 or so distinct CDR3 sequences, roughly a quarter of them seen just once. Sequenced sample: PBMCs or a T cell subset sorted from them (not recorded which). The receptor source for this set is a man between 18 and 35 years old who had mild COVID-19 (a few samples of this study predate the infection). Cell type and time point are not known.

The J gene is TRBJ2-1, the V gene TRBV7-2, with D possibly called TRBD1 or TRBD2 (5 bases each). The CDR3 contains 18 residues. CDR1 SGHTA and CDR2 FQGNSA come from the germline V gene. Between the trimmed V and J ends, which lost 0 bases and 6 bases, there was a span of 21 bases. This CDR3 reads CASSLAGPGKSLRNEQFF. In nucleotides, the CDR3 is TGTGCCAGCAGCTTAGCGGGACCTGGTAAATCGTTGCGCAATGAGCAGTTCTTC.

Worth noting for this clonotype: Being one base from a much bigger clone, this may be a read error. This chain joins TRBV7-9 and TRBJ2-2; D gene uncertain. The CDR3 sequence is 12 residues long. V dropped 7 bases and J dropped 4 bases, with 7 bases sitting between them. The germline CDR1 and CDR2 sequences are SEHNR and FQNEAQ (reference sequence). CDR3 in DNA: TGTGCCAGCACCTTGGGCACCGGGGAGCTGTTTTTT. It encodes CASTLGTGELFF. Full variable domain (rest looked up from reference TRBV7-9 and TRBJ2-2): DTGVSQNPRHKITKRGQNVTFRCDPISEHNRLYWYRQTLGQGPEFLTYFQNEAQLEKSRLLSDRFSAERPKGSFSTLEIQRTEQGDSAMYLCASTLGTGELFFGEGSRLTVL.

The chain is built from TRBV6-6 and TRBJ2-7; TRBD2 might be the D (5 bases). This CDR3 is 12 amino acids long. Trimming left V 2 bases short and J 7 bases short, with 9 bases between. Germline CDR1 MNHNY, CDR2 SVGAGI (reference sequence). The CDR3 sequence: CASSYESGEQYF. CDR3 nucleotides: TGTGCCAGCAGTTACGAGTCGGGGGAGCAGTACTTC.

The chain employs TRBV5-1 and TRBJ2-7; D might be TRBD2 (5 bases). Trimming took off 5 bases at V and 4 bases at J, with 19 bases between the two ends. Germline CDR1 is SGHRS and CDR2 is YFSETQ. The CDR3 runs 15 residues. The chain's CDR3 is CASRGESTPRYEQYF. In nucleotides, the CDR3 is TGCGCCAGCAGGGGAGAATCAACCCCTCGGTACGAGCAGTACTTC.

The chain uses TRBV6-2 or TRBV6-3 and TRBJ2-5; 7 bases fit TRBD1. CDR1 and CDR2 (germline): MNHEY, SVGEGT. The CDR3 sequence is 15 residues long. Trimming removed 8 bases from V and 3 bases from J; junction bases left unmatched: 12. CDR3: CASGSWTGKEETQYF. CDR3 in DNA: TGTGCCAGCGGTTCGTGGACAGGTAAAGAAGAGACCCAGTACTTC.

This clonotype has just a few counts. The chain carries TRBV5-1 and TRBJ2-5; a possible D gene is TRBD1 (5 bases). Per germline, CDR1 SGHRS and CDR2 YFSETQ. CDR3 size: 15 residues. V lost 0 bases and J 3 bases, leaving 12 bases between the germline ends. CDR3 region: CASSLVITGEETQYF. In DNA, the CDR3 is TGCGCCAGCAGCTTGGTGATTACAGGAGAAGAGACCCAGTACTTC.

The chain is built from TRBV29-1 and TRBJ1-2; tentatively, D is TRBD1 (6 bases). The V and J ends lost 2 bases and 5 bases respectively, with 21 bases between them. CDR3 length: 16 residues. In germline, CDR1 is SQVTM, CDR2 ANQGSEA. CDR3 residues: CSVENVGRGAGYGYTF. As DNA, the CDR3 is TGCAGCGTTGAAAATGTAGGCAGGGGCGCAGGGTATGGCTACACCTTC.

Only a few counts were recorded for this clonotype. In DNA form, the CDR3 reads TGTGCCAGCAGCCCATCGGGCTTTAAACACAGAGCTAACTATGGCTACACCTTC. The encoded protein is CASSPSGFKHRANYGYTF. The V and J genes are TRBV7-9 and TRBJ1-2; D remains ambiguous. The CDR3 totals 18 residues. The germline V gene encodes CDR1 SEHNR and CDR2 FQNEAQ (reference sequence). V lost 5 bases and J 0 bases, leaving 22 bases between the germline ends.

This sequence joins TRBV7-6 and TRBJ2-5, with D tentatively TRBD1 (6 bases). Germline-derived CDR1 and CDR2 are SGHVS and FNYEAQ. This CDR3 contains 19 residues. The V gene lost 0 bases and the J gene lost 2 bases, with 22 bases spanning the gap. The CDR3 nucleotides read TGTGCCAGCAGCTTAGCGTCTGGCGGACAGACTCTAGCACAAGAGACCCAGTACTTC. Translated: CASSLASGGQTLAQETQYF.

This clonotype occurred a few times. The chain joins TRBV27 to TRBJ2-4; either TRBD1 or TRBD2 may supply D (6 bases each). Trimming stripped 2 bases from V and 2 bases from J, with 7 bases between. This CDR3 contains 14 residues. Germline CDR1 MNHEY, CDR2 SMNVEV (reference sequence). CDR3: CASSLGGPKNIQYF. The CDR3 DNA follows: TGTGCCAGCAGTTTAGGGGGGCCCAAAAACATTCAGTACTTC.